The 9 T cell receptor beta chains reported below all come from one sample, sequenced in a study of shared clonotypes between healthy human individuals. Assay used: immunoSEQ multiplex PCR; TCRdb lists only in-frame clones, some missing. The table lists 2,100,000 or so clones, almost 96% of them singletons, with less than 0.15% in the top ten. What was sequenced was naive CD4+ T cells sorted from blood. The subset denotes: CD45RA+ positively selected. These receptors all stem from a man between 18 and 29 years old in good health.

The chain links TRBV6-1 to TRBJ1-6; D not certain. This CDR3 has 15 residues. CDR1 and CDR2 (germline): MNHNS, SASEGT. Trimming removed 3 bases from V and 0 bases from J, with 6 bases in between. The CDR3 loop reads CASSDEVSYNSPLHF. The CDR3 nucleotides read TGTGCCAGCAGTGACGAAGTCTCCTATAATTCACCCCTCCACTTT.

CDR3 sequence reads: CASSSTGARLYEQYF. The CDR3 bases are TGTGCCAGCAGTTCGACAGGGGCCCGCCTCTACGAGCAGTACTTC. The chain links TRBV6-5 to TRBJ2-7; 8 bases fit TRBD1. The CDR3 loop spans 15 amino acids. The trim removed 4 bases at V and 3 bases at J, leaving 8 bases unmatched. CDR1 is MNHEY and CDR2 is SVGAGI in the germline V gene.

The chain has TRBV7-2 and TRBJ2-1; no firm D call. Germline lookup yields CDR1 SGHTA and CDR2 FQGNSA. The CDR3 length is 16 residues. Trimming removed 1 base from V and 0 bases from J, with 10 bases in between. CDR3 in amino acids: CASSLGPITSYNEQFF. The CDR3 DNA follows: TGTGCCAGCAGCTTAGGTCCCATCACCTCCTACAATGAGCAGTTCTTC. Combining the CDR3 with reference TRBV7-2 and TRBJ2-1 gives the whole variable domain GAGVSQSPSNKVTEKGKDVELRCDPISGHTALYWYRQSLGQGLEFLIYFQGNSAPDKSGLPSDRFSAERTGGSVSTLTIQRTQQEDSAVYLCASSLGPITSYNEQFFGPGTRLTVL.

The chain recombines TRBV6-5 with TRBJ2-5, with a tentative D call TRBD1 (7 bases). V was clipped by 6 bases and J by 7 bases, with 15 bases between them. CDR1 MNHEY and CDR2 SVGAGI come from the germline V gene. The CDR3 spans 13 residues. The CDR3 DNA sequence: TGTGCCAGCAGCCCAGGGGGGAGTGGGACCCAGTACTTC. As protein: CASSPGGSGTQYF.

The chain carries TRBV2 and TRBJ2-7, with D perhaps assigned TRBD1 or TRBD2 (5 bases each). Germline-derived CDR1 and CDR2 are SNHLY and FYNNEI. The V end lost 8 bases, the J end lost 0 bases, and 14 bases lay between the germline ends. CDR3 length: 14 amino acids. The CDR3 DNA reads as TGTGCCAGCCTCCGGGACCGGACCTCCTACGAGCAGTACTTC. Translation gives CASLRDRTSYEQYF.

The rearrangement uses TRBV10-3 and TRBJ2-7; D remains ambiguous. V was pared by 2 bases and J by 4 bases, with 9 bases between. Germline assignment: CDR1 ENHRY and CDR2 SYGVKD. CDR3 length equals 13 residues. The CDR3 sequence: CAISEVSGYEQYF. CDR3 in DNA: TGTGCCATCAGTGAGGTATCAGGTTACGAGCAGTACTTC.

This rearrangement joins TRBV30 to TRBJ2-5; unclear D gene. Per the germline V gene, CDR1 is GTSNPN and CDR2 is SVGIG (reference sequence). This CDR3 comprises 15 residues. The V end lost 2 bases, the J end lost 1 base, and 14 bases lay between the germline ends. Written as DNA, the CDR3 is TGTGCCTGGAGTACGACCCTTTCGTTCCAAGAGACCCAGTACTTC. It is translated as CAWSTTLSFQETQYF.

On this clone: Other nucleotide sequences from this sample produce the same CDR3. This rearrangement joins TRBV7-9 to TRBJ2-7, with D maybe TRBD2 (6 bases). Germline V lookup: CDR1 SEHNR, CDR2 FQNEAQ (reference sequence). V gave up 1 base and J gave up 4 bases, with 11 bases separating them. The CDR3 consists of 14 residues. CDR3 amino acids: CASSLGGTGYEQYF. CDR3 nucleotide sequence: TGTGCCAGCAGCTTAGGAGGGACTGGTTACGAGCAGTACTTC.

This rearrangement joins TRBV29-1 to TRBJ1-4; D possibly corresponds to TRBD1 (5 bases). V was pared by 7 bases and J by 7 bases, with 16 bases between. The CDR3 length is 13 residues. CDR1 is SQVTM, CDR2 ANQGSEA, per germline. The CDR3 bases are TGCAGCGCTTCCGGGGGGTTCGGTGAAAAACTGTTTTTT. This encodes CSASGGFGEKLFF.